The rows below give T cell receptor beta chains drawn from one sample of a study of blood T cell repertoires in COVID-19. The repertoire was sequenced with immunoSEQ multiplex PCR; TCRdb's copy has only in-frame clones and lacks some. There are over 250,000 clones in the sample; approximately 85% occur only once, and 10% to 15% lies in the top ten. The sample taken for sequencing was peripheral blood. The receptors stem from a human donor in a cohort sampled during active COVID-19. Both conserved end residues are part of each CDR3. Fields, in order: V gene, J gene, D gene, clone size, CDR3 length, CDR3 protein, CDR3 DNA. A D gene is named only where the DNA matches it firmly. Size is omitted from some rows. Given values are once, few, many or a class for expanded clones.

v_gene: TRBV10-3
j_gene: TRBJ1-1
d_gene: NA
abundance: NA
len: 13
CDR3aa: CASTPSLRTEAFF
CDR3nt: TGTGCCAGTACCCCGTCACTTCGGACTGAAGCTTTCTTT

v_gene: TRBV29-1
j_gene: TRBJ1-4
d_gene: TRBD1
abundance: NA
len: 15
CDR3aa: CSVGQGRATNEKLFF
CDR3nt: TGCAGCGTTGGACAGGGAAGAGCAACTAATGAAAAACTGTTTTTT

v_gene: TRBV27
j_gene: TRBJ2-2
d_gene: NA
abundance: NA
len: 14
CDR3aa: CASSLIGVPGELFF
CDR3nt: TGTGCCAGCAGTCTGATAGGGGTGCCCGGGGAGCTGTTTTTT

v_gene: TRBV9
j_gene: TRBJ2-3
d_gene: TRBD2
abundance: NA
len: 16
CDR3aa: CASSVEPLGGSNTQYF
CDR3nt: TGTGCCAGCAGCGTAGAACCCCTTGGCGGGAGTAATACGCAGTATTTT

v_gene: TRBV25-1
j_gene: TRBJ2-1
d_gene: NA
abundance: NA
len: 13
CDR3aa: CASSEEGSYEQFF
CDR3nt: TGTGCCAGCAGTGAAGAGGGAAGCTATGAGCAGTTCTTC

v_gene: TRBV6-5
j_gene: TRBJ2-1
d_gene: TRBD2
abundance: NA
len: 14
CDR3aa: CASKWSGRTNEQFF
CDR3nt: TGTGCCAGCAAGTGGAGCGGGAGGACCAATGAGCAGTTCTTC

v_gene: TRBV7-8
j_gene: TRBJ1-2
d_gene: NA
abundance: once
len: 15
CDR3aa: CASSPSRALSYGYTF
CDR3nt: TGTGCCAGCAGCCCATCCAGGGCCCTCTCGTATGGCTACACCTTC

v_gene: TRBV5-8
j_gene: TRBJ1-1
d_gene: NA
abundance: NA
len: 11
CDR3aa: CASSLETLAFF
CDR3nt: TGTGCCAGCAGCTTGGAGACTTTGGCTTTCTTT

v_gene: TRBV28
j_gene: TRBJ2-7
d_gene: TRBD2
abundance: NA
len: 16
CDR3aa: CASSQTGRDRGYEQYF
CDR3nt: TGTGCCAGCAGTCAAACGGGGAGGGACCGCGGCTACGAGCAGTACTTC

v_gene: TRBV5-1
j_gene: TRBJ1-1
d_gene: NA
abundance: NA
len: 14
CDR3aa: CASSLTGSNTEAFF
CDR3nt: TGCGCCAGCAGCTTGACAGGGTCCAACACTGAAGCTTTCTTT

v_gene: TRBV11-2
j_gene: TRBJ2-6
d_gene: NA
abundance: NA
len: 17
CDR3aa: CASSLVLGTSGANVLTF
CDR3nt: TGTGCCAGCAGCTTAGTCTTGGGGACTTCTGGGGCCAACGTCCTGACTTTC

v_gene: TRBV19
j_gene: TRBJ1-5
d_gene: TRBD1
abundance: NA
len: 15
CDR3aa: CASSSLGQGGQPQHF
CDR3nt: TGTGCCAGTAGTTCCTTAGGACAGGGCGGACAGCCCCAGCATTTT

v_gene: TRBV3-1/TRBV3-2
j_gene: TRBJ1-6
d_gene: NA
abundance: few
len: 14
CDR3aa: CASSPPLLNSPLHF
CDR3nt: TGTGCCAGCAGCCCTCCACTTTTAAATTCACCCCTCCACTTT

v_gene: TRBV28
j_gene: TRBJ2-3
d_gene: TRBD1
abundance: NA
len: 15
CDR3aa: CASSFRVQGVDTQYF
CDR3nt: TGTGCCAGCAGTTTTCGCGTACAGGGGGTAGATACGCAGTATTTT

v_gene: TRBV11-2
j_gene: TRBJ2-3
d_gene: TRBD2
abundance: NA
len: 15
CDR3aa: CASSSTTSGTDTQYF
CDR3nt: TGTGCCAGCAGCTCAACGACTAGCGGCACAGATACGCAGTATTTT

v_gene: TRBV5-1
j_gene: TRBJ1-2
d_gene: NA
abundance: NA
len: 14
CDR3aa: CASSAQPPTGGYTF
CDR3nt: TGCGCCAGCTCCGCGCAGCCCCCCACGGGTGGCTACACCTTC

v_gene: TRBV19
j_gene: TRBJ1-5
d_gene: TRBD1
abundance: NA
len: 15
CDR3aa: CATRTGGNGNQPQHF
CDR3nt: TGTGCCACCCGGACAGGGGGCAATGGAAATCAGCCCCAGCATTTT

v_gene: TRBV6-6
j_gene: TRBJ2-7
d_gene: TRBD2
abundance: NA
len: 16
CDR3aa: CASRPPSSGSSYEQYF
CDR3nt: TGTGCCAGCAGACCTCCATCTAGCGGGAGCTCCTACGAGCAGTACTTC

v_gene: TRBV10-3
j_gene: TRBJ1-1
d_gene: NA
abundance: many
len: 13
CDR3aa: CAIQLGGGTEAFF
CDR3nt: TGTGCCATCCAGTTGGGTGGAGGCACTGAAGCTTTCTTT

v_gene: TRBV7-2
j_gene: TRBJ2-1
d_gene: NA
abundance: few
len: 13
CDR3aa: CASSLAGVGEQFF
CDR3nt: TGTGCCAGCAGCTTAGCTGGTGTCGGGGAGCAGTTCTTC

v_gene: TRBV2
j_gene: TRBJ2-5
d_gene: NA
abundance: NA
len: 13
CDR3aa: CASSESHKETQYF
CDR3nt: TGTGCCAGCAGTGAAAGTCACAAAGAGACCCAGTACTTC

v_gene: TRBV4-2
j_gene: TRBJ2-1
d_gene: TRBD2
abundance: NA
len: 16
CDR3aa: CASSQDLAGAYNEQFF
CDR3nt: TGTGCCAGCAGCCAAGACCTAGCGGGAGCCTACAATGAGCAGTTCTTC

v_gene: TRBV6-5
j_gene: TRBJ2-7
d_gene: NA
abundance: NA
len: 12
CDR3aa: CASRDLTREQYF
CDR3nt: TGTGCCAGCCGGGACTTGACGCGTGAGCAGTACTTC

v_gene: TRBV24-1
j_gene: TRBJ2-1
d_gene: TRBD2
abundance: NA
len: 18
CDR3aa: CATSDPRGGTSGRGEQFF
CDR3nt: TGTGCCACCAGTGATCCCAGGGGGGGGACTAGCGGGAGAGGTGAGCAGTTCTTC

v_gene: TRBV5-1
j_gene: TRBJ2-3
d_gene: TRBD1
abundance: NA
len: 14
CDR3aa: CASSPQGVVDTQYF
CDR3nt: TGCGCCAGCAGCCCTCAGGGGGTGGTAGATACGCAGTATTTT

v_gene: TRBV29-1
j_gene: TRBJ2-1
d_gene: NA
abundance: NA
len: 13
CDR3aa: CSARFSDSDEQFF
CDR3nt: TGCAGCGCAAGATTTAGCGATAGCGATGAGCAGTTCTTC

v_gene: TRBV19
j_gene: TRBJ1-1
d_gene: NA
abundance: once
len: 13
CDR3aa: CASSLNPETEAFF
CDR3nt: TGTGCCAGTAGTCTCAATCCGGAGACTGAAGCTTTCTTT

v_gene: TRBV7-2
j_gene: TRBJ1-1
d_gene: NA
abundance: NA
len: 15
CDR3aa: CASSLVLGANTEAFF
CDR3nt: TGTGCCAGCAGCTTAGTTCTGGGGGCGAACACTGAAGCTTTCTTT